This T cell receptor (beta chain) appears in the sequencing data of a study of blood T cell repertoires in COVID-19. Study-wide background: Material from acute and convalescent COVID-19 was sourced from the United States, Italy and Spain. T cells, B-cell-depleted T cells, or PBMCs provided the cDNA or gDNA that served as material.

Trimming took 2 bases from V and 3 from J; bases not matched to a gene: 10. CDR1 is SGDLS, CDR2 YYNGEE, per germline. The CDR3 has 19 amino acids. Per the original methods: Estimation of nucleated cell counts relied on the amplification of reference gene primers. Clones were read by immunoSEQ multiplex PCR, and TCRdb kept only the in-frame ones, dropping some. Clone size and the V and J calls come from that table; the DNA yielded D and trimming. The data hold about 34,000 clones, with 80% to 90% observed a single time. This clone was recorded a few times. The chain carries TRBV9 and TRBJ2-3; 15 bases map to TRBD2. What was sequenced was peripheral blood. This TCR derives from a man in his 60s with active COVID-19. The CDR3 region is CASSVGLAGGAGRTDTQYF. Here the CDR3 DNA reads TGTGCCAGCAGCGTCGGACTAGCGGGAGGGGCGGGTAGGACAGATACGCAGTATTTT.